This T cell receptor (beta chain) was sequenced in a study of T-cell memory formation after mild COVID-19 listed by TCRdb under 2021. Regarding the study in general: TCR sequence clusters from the two donors were largely donor specific. In two donors, T-cell clones that expanded and contracted after mild COVID-19 were tracked by sequencing TCRalpha and TCRbeta repertoires over time. The cohort was made up of two young adult volunteers, one female and one male, who were previously healthy.

Broader findings and caveats from the paper: Contracting CD4+ clones were located mainly in the CM and EM memory subsets, whereas CD8+ clones were found to be enriched in EMRA. Balanced CD4/CD8 phenotypes were observed for clones contracting from day 15 to 85, whereas a bias towards CD4+ was observed for a second wave of clones expanding from day 15 to 37. Some responding clones were found in pre-infection memory, which suggests that pre-existing cross-reactive memory T cells took part in the SARS-CoV-2 response. The second-wave clones that peaked on day 37 were not confirmed to be SARS-CoV-2 specific. Only a couple of mild cases were covered in the study, and larger cohorts including severe cases with pre-infection samples were considered necessary.

For sequencing, an Illumina NovaSeq 6000 was employed. TCRalpha and TCRbeta cDNA libraries were built by 5'RACE with constant-segment primers, adding sample barcodes and unique molecular identifiers. RNA was extracted from every sample with Trizol reagent. Library amplification was performed in two PCR steps, and a second sample barcode and Illumina TruSeq adapters were introduced in the second step. Sequencing of libraries was performed on an Illumina NovaSeq with 2 x 150 bp paired-end reads. In the source study's methods: Reads were demultiplexed and collapsed into UMI-guided consensus sequences with migec v1.2.7. Using mixcr v2.1.11, UMI consensuses were aligned to TRA and TRB V and J templates and then assembled into clonotypes. A clonotype was counted as expanded or contracted only if both edgeR and NoisET called the change significant, with noise models trained on biological replicates. edgeR calls used a false discovery rate-adjusted p below 0.01 and a log2 fold-change threshold of 1. As an exploratory analysis of dynamics, max-normalized trajectories of the 1000 most abundant clonotypes were examined by PCA with hierarchical clustering. The CD4 or CD8 phenotype of responding clones was assigned using the separately sequenced CD4+ and CD8+ repertoires. The public reads were reprocessed in TCRdb via fastp at Q25 and MiXCR, keeping in-frame beta chains. When rows share a CDR3 protein, they turn into one entry using the most common DNA and genes. In this record, the V and J calls reflect TCRdb's handling and not the investigators' own analysis. Recorded for this sample are about 110,000 distinct CDR3 sequences; under 15% of them occurred a single time. The ten largest make up around 43% of the sample.

Ficoll-Paque density gradient centrifugation was used to isolate PBMCs. A remark on this clonotype: What antigen it recognizes has not been identified. Base qualities are not provided; no much larger clone lies one nucleotide away.

The clonotype comes from a man younger than 30 who had mild COVID-19 (a few samples of this study predate the infection). The sample titles of this study are shuffled in the database, so cell type and time point are left out; the donor was told from shared clones. The specimen was PBMCs or a T cell subset sorted from them (not recorded which).

In nucleotides, the sequence is TGTGCCAGCAGAGCCTATAGCAATCAGCCCCAGCATTTT. The translation is CASRAYSNQPQHF. The sequence joins TRBV7-2 to TRBJ1-5, with an unclear D gene assignment. A distance of 6 bases separates the germline ends of V and J, which lose 6 bases and 0 bases respectively. From cysteine to phenylalanine, the CDR3 is 13 amino acids long. Here the CDR3 DNA is all that survives: 39 bases in frame from base 1. As encoded in the germline V gene, CDR1 is SGHTA while CDR2 is FQGNSA.